Included here is one T cell receptor beta chain sequence, with context. These data originate in a study of cytomegalovirus exposure and HLA in healthy donors. The study ran its PCR with 60 Vbeta and 13 Jbeta primers. Some clones are missing from TCRdb's copy, which holds only in-frame ones; the method was immunoSEQ multiplex PCR. The table records some 120,000 clones, roughly 78% of them present only once. Looked up from germline, CDR1 is MNHNS and CDR2 is SASEGT. The CDR3 length is 14 residues. V shed 4 bases and J shed 0 bases, with 7 bases lying between them. The sequenced material came from PBMCs. The clonotype originates from a man aged 30 to 45 in good health and CMV-seropositive. The rearrangement links TRBV6-1 to TRBJ1-5; D gene uncertain. CDR3 coding DNA: TGTGCCAGCAGTGTTGGCCTTAGCAATCAGCCCCAGCATTTT. Translation: CASSVGLSNQPQHF.